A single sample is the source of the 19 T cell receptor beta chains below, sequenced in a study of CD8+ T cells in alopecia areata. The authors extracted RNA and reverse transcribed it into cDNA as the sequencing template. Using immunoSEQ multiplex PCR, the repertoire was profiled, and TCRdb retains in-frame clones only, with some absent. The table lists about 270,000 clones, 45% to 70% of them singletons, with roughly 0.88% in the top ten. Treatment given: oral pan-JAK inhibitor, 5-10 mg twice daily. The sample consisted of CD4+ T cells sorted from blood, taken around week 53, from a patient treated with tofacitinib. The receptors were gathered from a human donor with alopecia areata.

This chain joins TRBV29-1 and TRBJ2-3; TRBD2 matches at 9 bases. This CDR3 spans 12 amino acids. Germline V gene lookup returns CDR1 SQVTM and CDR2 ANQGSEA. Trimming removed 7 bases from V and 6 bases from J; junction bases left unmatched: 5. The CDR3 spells CSAGGGADTQYF. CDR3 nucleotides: TGCAGCGCCGGCGGGGGGGCGGATACGCAGTATTTT.

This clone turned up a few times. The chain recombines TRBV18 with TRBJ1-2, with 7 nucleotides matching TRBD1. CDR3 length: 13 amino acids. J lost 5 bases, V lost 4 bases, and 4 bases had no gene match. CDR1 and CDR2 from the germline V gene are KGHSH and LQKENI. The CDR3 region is CASSQGADYGYTF. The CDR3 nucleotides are TGTGCCAGCTCACAGGGGGCAGATTATGGCTACACCTTC.

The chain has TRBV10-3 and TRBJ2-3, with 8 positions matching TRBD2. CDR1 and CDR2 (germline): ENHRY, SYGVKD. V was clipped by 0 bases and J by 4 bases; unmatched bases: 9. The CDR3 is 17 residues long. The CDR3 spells CAISESFGGANADTQYF. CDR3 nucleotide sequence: TGTGCCATCAGTGAGTCTTTCGGGGGGGCCAATGCAGATACGCAGTATTTT.

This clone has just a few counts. CDR3 in amino acids: CASSLGSGANVLTF. CDR3 bases: TGCGCCAGCAGCTTGGGGTCTGGGGCCAACGTCCTGACTTTC. The J gene is TRBJ2-6, the V gene TRBV5-1; D uncertain. Looked up from germline, CDR1 is SGHRS and CDR2 is YFSETQ. The CDR3 sequence is 14 residues long. Trimming removed 0 bases at V and 1 base at J, with 2 bases between.

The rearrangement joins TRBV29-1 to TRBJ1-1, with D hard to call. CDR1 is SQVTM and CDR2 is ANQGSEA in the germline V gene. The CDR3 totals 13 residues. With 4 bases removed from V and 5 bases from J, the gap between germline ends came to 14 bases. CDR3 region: CSVATRLGTEAFF. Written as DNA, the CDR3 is TGCAGCGTTGCTACACGGTTGGGGACTGAAGCTTTCTTT.

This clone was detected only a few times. CDR3 nucleotides: TGCAGCGTTCACGACAGGGACACTGAAGCTTTCTTT. This encodes CSVHDRDTEAFF. The rearrangement joins TRBV29-1 to TRBJ1-1; 7 bases agree with TRBD1. V trimming: 5 bases; J trimming: 3 bases; junction bases outside the gene matches: 3. CDR3 length equals 12 residues. The germline gives CDR1 SQVTM, CDR2 ANQGSEA. Filled out from reference TRBV29-1 and TRBJ1-1, the complete variable domain reads SAVISQKPSRDICQRGTSLTIQCQVDSQVTMMFWYRQQPGQSLTLIATANQGSEATYESGFVIDKFPISRPNLTFSTLTVSNMSPEDSSIYLCSVHDRDTEAFFGQGTRLTVV.

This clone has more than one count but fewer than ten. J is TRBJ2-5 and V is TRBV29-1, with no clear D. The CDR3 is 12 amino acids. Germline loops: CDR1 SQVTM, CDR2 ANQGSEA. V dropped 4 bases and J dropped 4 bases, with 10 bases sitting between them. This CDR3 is CSVGGIGETQYF. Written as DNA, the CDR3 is TGCAGCGTTGGTGGGATCGGAGAGACCCAGTACTTC.

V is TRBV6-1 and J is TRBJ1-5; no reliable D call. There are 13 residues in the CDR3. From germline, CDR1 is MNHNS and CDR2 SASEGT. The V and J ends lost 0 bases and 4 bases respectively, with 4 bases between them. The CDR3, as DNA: TGTGCCAGCAGTGAAGCAGGGAATCAGCCCCAGCATTTT. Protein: CASSEAGNQPQHF.

The CDR3 is CATSRAVGTAYSPLHF. The CDR3 region has the DNA TGTGCCACCAGCAGAGCAGTCGGGACAGCCTATTCACCCCTCCACTTT. The gene calls are TRBV15 and TRBJ1-6; 7 bases line up with TRBD1. The CDR3 has 16 amino acids. V trimming: 1 base; J trimming: 8 bases; junction bases outside the gene matches: 8. The germline gives CDR1 LNHNV, CDR2 YYDKDF (reference sequence).

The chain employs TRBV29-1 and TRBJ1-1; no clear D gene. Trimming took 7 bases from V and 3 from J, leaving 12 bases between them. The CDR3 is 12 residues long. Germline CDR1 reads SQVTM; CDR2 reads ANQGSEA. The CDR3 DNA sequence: TGCAGCGCCGCACTTAAGGACACTGAAGCTTTCTTT. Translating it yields CSAALKDTEAFF.

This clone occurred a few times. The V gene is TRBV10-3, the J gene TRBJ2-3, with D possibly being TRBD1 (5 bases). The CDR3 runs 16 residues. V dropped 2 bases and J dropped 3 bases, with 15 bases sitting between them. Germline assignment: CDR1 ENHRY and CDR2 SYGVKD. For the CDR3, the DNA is TGTGCCATCAGTGAGGGGGCCACAACCAGAACAGATACGCAGTATTTT. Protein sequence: CAISEGATTRTDTQYF.

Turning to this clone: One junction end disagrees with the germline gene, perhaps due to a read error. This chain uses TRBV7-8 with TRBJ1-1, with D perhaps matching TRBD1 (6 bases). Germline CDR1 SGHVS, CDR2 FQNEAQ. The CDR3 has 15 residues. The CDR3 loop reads CASSLVGRGLTKAFF. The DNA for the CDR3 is TGTGCCAGCAGCTTAGTCGGCAGGGGCCTCACTAAAGCTTTCTTT. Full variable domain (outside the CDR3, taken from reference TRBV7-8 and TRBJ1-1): GAGVSQSPRYKVAKRGQDVALRCDPISGHVSLFWYQQALGQGPEFLTYFQNEAQLDKSGLPSDRFFAERPEGSVSTLKIQRTQQEDSAVYLCASSLVGRGLTKAFFGQGTRLTVV.

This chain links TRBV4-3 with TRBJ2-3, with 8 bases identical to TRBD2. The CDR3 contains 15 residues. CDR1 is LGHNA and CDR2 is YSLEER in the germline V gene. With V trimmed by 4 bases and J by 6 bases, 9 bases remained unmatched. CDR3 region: CASSPAPGLGDTQYF. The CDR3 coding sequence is TGCGCCAGCAGCCCTGCCCCGGGACTAGGGGATACGCAGTATTTT.

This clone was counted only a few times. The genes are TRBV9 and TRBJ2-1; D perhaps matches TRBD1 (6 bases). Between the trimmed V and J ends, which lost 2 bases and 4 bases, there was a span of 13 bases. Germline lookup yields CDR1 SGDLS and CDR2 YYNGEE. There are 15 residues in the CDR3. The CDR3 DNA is TGTGCCAGCAGCGTCCGGGACAAATTTTACAATGAGCAGTTCTTC. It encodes CASSVRDKFYNEQFF.

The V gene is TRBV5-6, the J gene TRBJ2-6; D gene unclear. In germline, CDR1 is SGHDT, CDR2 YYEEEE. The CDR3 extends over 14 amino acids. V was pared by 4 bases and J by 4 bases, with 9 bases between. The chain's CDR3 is CASSLQPGANVLTF. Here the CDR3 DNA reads TGTGCCAGCAGCCTACAACCCGGGGCCAACGTCCTGACTTTC.

CDR3 DNA sequence: TGTGCCATCAGAGGTGGACAGGGGGCCTATTCACCCCTCCACTTT. Translating gives CAIRGGQGAYSPLHF. The chain is built from TRBV10-3 and TRBJ1-6; 11 bases are shared with TRBD1. V was clipped by 6 bases and J by 8 bases; unmatched bases: 6. Per germline, CDR1 ENHRY and CDR2 SYGVKD. The CDR3 is made up of 15 amino acids.

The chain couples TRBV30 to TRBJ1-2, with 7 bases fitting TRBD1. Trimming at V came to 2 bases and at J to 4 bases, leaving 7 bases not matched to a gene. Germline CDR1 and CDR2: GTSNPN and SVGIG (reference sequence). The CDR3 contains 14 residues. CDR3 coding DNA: TGTGCCTGGAGTATCAACAGGGGCGTCTATGGCTACACCTTC. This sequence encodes CAWSINRGVYGYTF.

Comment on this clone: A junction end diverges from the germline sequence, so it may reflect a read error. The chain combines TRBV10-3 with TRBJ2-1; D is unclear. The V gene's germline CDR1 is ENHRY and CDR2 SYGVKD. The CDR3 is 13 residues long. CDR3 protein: CAISGPDYSEQFF. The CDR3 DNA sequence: TGTGCCATCAGTGGGCCGGATTACAGTGAGCAGTTCTTC.

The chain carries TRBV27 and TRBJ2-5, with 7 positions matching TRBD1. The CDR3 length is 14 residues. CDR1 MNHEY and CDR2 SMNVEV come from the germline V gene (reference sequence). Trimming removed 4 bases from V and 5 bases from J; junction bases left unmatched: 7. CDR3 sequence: CASSYRQGGETQYF. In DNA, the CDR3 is TGTGCCAGCAGTTATCGACAGGGCGGGGAGACCCAGTACTTC.